The 26 T cell receptor beta chains below were found in one sample sequenced in a study of blood T cell repertoires in COVID-19 (dated by TCRdb to 2018 to 2021). To prepare the library, the immunoSEQ multiplex PCR assay was applied. The source is immuneACCESS, and TCRdb retained only in-frame sequences with V and J called. Part of the clones is not carried over; for the studies checked, unresolved V genes explain less than half of this, and the remainder is unexplained. This sample lists 250,000 or so clones; roughly 89% were detected once. Of the sample, roughly 9% falls within the top ten clones. Sequenced input: PBMCs or T cells enriched from blood (not recorded which). The receptor set was obtained from a man between 35 and 55 years old who had recovered from COVID-19.

J is TRBJ2-7 and V is TRBV7-2, with D perhaps matching TRBD1 (5 bases). Trimming pared 1 base from V and 0 bases from J, leaving 13 bases between. This CDR3 is 16 amino acids long. Germline V gene sequence: CDR1 SGHTA, CDR2 FQGNSA. CDR3 DNA sequence: TGTGCCAGCAGCTTAGAAGCCAGGGCGAGCTCCTACGAGCAGTACTTC. This sequence encodes CASSLEARASSYEQYF.

V usage is TRBV19 and J usage is TRBJ2-1; TRBD1 aligns across 9 bases. Germline CDR1 is LNHDA and CDR2 is SQIVND (reference sequence). V was pared by 5 bases and J by 2 bases, with 4 bases of the junction left unmatched. CDR3 length equals 15 residues. The chain's CDR3 is CASSGGQGTYNEQFF. DNA for the CDR3: TGTGCCAGTAGTGGGGGACAGGGTACCTACAATGAGCAGTTCTTC.

The chain is built from TRBV28 and TRBJ1-1; 7 nucleotides align to TRBD1. Germline assignment: CDR1 MDHEN and CDR2 SYDVKM. With 6 bases clipped from V and 1 base from J, the junction kept 8 bases outside the gene matches. CDR3 length equals 15 residues. CDR3 amino acids: CASSPTGARNTEAFF. CDR3 bases: TGTGCCAGCAGCCCCACAGGGGCCAGGAACACTGAAGCTTTCTTT. The variable domain in full, completed from reference TRBV28 and TRBJ1-1, reads DVKVTQSSRYLVKRTGEKVFLECVQDMDHENMFWYRQDPGLGLRLIYFSYDVKMKEKGDIPEGYSVSREKKERFSLILESASTNQTSMYLCASSPTGARNTEAFFGQGTRLTVV.

The chain joins TRBV10-3 to TRBJ2-2, with 7 bases identical to TRBD2. This CDR3 comprises 16 residues. Germline values: CDR1 ENHRY, CDR2 SYGVKD. V shed 6 bases, J shed 1 base, and the junction held 8 bases outside the gene matches. The CDR3 loop reads CAISRTGRENTGELFF. CDR3 sequence (DNA): TGTGCCATCAGCCGAACGGGGAGGGAGAACACCGGGGAGCTGTTTTTT.

In this sample, this clone turned up once. This sequence joins TRBV11-3 and TRBJ1-6; 11 nucleotides line up with TRBD1. CDR1 and CDR2 from the germline V gene are SGHNT and YENEEA. The CDR3 is 16 amino acids. Trimming cost V 7 bases and J 6 bases; bases outside gene matches: 8. For the CDR3, the DNA is TGTGCCAGCATCGTGGACAGGGGGCCGGCTAATTCACCCCTCCACTTT. Translation: CASIVDRGPANSPLHF.

V usage is TRBV10-3 and J usage is TRBJ1-1; possibly TRBD1 for D (6 bases). This CDR3 spans 15 amino acids. The V and J ends lost 2 bases and 7 bases respectively, with 17 bases between them. In germline, CDR1 is ENHRY, CDR2 SYGVKD. The CDR3 DNA reads as TGTGCCATCAGTGAGGTACCTGGGACACCCAATGAAGCTTTCTTT. Amino acid sequence: CAISEVPGTPNEAFF.

This clone was recorded only once. The gene calls are TRBV7-2 and TRBJ2-7, with D tentatively TRBD1 (7 bases). Germline CDR1 reads SGHTA; CDR2 reads FQGNSA. This CDR3 has 15 residues. The germline V and J ends were trimmed by 3 bases and 2 bases, with 14 bases remaining between them. In DNA form, the CDR3 reads TGTGCCAGCAGCTTTGCGGGACAGATTACCTACGAGCAGTACTTC. This codes for CASSFAGQITYEQYF.

The chain links TRBV6-5 to TRBJ1-2; 10 bases agree with TRBD1. Germline CDR1 MNHEY, CDR2 SVGAGI. Trimming removed 5 bases from V and 7 bases from J; junction bases left unmatched: 10. The CDR3 runs 15 residues. CDR3: CASSLSPGTGAGYTF. DNA of the CDR3: TGTGCCAGCAGTCTCAGCCCCGGGACAGGGGCTGGCTACACCTTC.

The chain uses TRBV6-4 and TRBJ2-1; TRBD2 might be the D (7 bases). The CDR3 extends over 15 amino acids. Germline CDR1 and CDR2: MRHNA and SNTAGT. Trimming left V 0 bases short and J 2 bases short, with 8 bases between. The CDR3 sequence is CASSDSGGPYNEQFF. CDR3 nucleotides: TGTGCCAGCAGTGACTCGGGGGGGCCCTACAATGAGCAGTTCTTC.

The V call is TRBV4-3, the J call TRBJ2-3; D possibly corresponds to TRBD2 (6 bases). CDR3 length equals 18 residues. V was clipped by 0 bases and J by 6 bases, with 22 bases between them. Germline V gene lookup returns CDR1 LGHNA and CDR2 YSLEER. CDR3 residues: CASSQDWGMGGSRDTQYF. CDR3 in DNA: TGCGCCAGCAGCCAAGATTGGGGGATGGGGGGTTCTCGGGATACGCAGTATTTT.

This clone appeared once. The sample carries other DNA sequences with the same CDR3. This CDR3 reads CASSWGQGETQYF. The CDR3 DNA reads as TGTGCCAGCAGCTGGGGACAGGGAGAGACCCAGTACTTC. The chain couples TRBV6-2 or TRBV6-3 to TRBJ2-5; 9 bases are a match to TRBD1. CDR3 length equals 13 residues. Trimming at V came to 6 bases and at J to 4 bases, leaving 3 bases not matched to a gene. The germline CDR1 and CDR2 sequences are MNHEY and SVGEGT.

Here the CDR3 DNA reads TGTGCCAGCAGTTCCCCGTCAGGGGCGTCAGCTGAAGCTTTCTTT. The encoded protein is CASSSPSGASAEAFF. The chain carries TRBV28 and TRBJ1-1, with D possibly matching TRBD1 (6 bases). The CDR3 has 15 residues. Trimming left V 4 bases short and J 6 bases short, with 18 bases between. CDR1 and CDR2 (germline): MDHEN, SYDVKM.

This clone was observed a single time. The chain recombines TRBV18 with TRBJ2-1; TRBD2 matches at 12 bases. The CDR3 is made up of 17 amino acids. Germline CDR1 KGHSH, CDR2 LQKENI. J was trimmed by 8 bases and V by 4 bases; bases with no gene match: 12. CDR3 DNA: TGTGCCAGCTCACGAGGACTAGCGGGAATTGGTATGGATGAGCAGTTCTTC. This translates into CASSRGLAGIGMDEQFF.

The sample holds a few counts of this clone. V is TRBV27 and J is TRBJ2-7, with 7 bases aligning to TRBD2. Losses at the gene ends were 6 bases for V and 0 bases for J; bases not matched to a gene: 14. This CDR3 comprises 17 residues. The germline V gene encodes CDR1 MNHEY and CDR2 SMNVEV (reference sequence). This chain's CDR3 is CASRVSRGDPISYEQYF. The CDR3 DNA is TGTGCCAGCAGGGTGTCCCGGGGGGACCCAATCTCCTACGAGCAGTACTTC.

This clone was recorded a few times. The V call is TRBV3-1 (or the pseudogene TRBV3-2), the J call TRBJ1-5, with a possible D match to TRBD1 (6 bases). The CDR3 runs to 17 residues. The germline V and J ends were trimmed by 1 base and 6 bases, with 19 bases remaining between them. CDR1 and CDR2 (germline): LGHDT, YNNKEL (reference sequence). The CDR3 loop reads CASSQGFGGANSQPQHF. CDR3 nucleotide sequence: TGTGCCAGCAGCCAAGGGTTCGGGGGGGCCAATAGTCAGCCCCAGCATTTT.

This clone was counted once. This chain's CDR3 is CASSWERVSSGNTIYF. CDR3 nucleotide sequence: TGTGCCAGCAGCTGGGAGAGAGTCAGCTCTGGAAACACCATATATTTT. This chain connects TRBV5-6 to TRBJ1-3; D uncertain. Trimming took off 3 bases at V and 0 bases at J, with 13 bases between the two ends. This CDR3 has 16 amino acids. Germline CDR1 is SGHDT and CDR2 is YYEEEE.

The chain has TRBV7-3 and TRBJ2-3; D might be TRBD1 (6 bases). CDR3 length equals 15 residues. Germline CDR1 reads SGHTA; CDR2 reads FQGTGA. V was clipped by 3 bases and J by 3 bases, with 13 bases between them. CDR3 sequence reads: CASSFHQRGTDTQYF. In nucleotides, the CDR3 is TGTGCCAGCAGCTTTCACCAGAGGGGGACAGATACGCAGTATTTT.

The chain links TRBV6-2 or TRBV6-3 to TRBJ2-3; 8 nucleotides agree with TRBD1. Trimming cost V 5 bases and J 0 bases; bases outside gene matches: 7. The germline V gene encodes CDR1 MNHEY and CDR2 SVGEGT. The CDR3 contains 16 residues. The CDR3 is CASSKQGAISTDTQYF. CDR3 coding DNA: TGTGCCAGCAGTAAGCAGGGGGCGATAAGCACAGATACGCAGTATTTT.

The chain has TRBV25-1 and TRBJ2-1; 8 bases map to TRBD2. The J segment lost 2 bases and the V segment lost 4 bases, leaving 4 bases of the junction unmatched. Germline CDR1 is MGHDK and CDR2 is SYGVNS. This CDR3 is built from 15 residues. CDR3 nucleotide sequence: TGTGCCAGCAGTGTTCGGGAGGGAGCCTACAATGAGCAGTTCTTC. It is translated as CASSVREGAYNEQFF.

This clone was counted once. The CDR3 nucleotides are TGCGCCAGCAGCCCCTCAGCGACGGAATTCACCACCGGGGAGCTGTTTTTT. Its protein product is CASSPSATEFTTGELFF. V gene TRBV4-3 combines with J gene TRBJ2-2; D call uncertain. Germline V lookup: CDR1 LGHNA, CDR2 YSLEER. The CDR3 totals 17 residues. V was trimmed by 4 bases and J by 4 bases, leaving 19 bases between them.

The rearrangement links TRBV7-6 to TRBJ2-2, with 8 bases fitting TRBD1. CDR1 and CDR2 (germline): SGHVS, FNYEAQ. The CDR3 extends over 19 amino acids. Trimming took 4 bases from V and 5 from J; bases not matched to a gene: 18. This chain's CDR3 is CASSSSYQRLQGETGELFF. CDR3 in DNA: TGTGCCAGCAGCTCTTCATACCAGCGGTTACAGGGGGAAACCGGGGAGCTGTTTTTT.

This rearrangement joins TRBV25-1 to TRBJ1-6; TRBD1 matches at 7 bases. Germline V gene lookup returns CDR1 MGHDK and CDR2 SYGVNS. V lost 9 bases to trimming and J lost 7 bases; unmatched junction nucleotides: 9. This CDR3 has 14 amino acids. This chain's CDR3 is CASRYGTANSPLHF. Written as DNA, the CDR3 is TGTGCCAGTAGGTACGGGACAGCGAATTCACCCCTCCACTTT.

V usage is TRBV18 and J usage is TRBJ2-2, with D tentatively TRBD1 (5 bases). Trimming left V 3 bases short and J 3 bases short, with 14 bases between. The CDR3 extends over 16 amino acids. The germline CDR1 and CDR2 sequences are KGHSH and LQKENI. The CDR3 sequence is CASSPATQADTGELFF. The CDR3 DNA follows: TGTGCCAGCTCACCCGCCACACAGGCAGACACCGGGGAGCTGTTTTTT.

This chain uses TRBV5-4 with TRBJ2-7; TRBD1 aligns across 10 bases. This CDR3 comprises 14 residues. The germline CDR1 and CDR2 sequences are SGHNT and YYREEE (reference sequence). V dropped 4 bases and J dropped 3; count of bases not matched to a gene: 4. CDR3 region: CASSPWDRGYEQYF. The DNA of the CDR3 is TGTGCCAGCAGCCCCTGGGACAGGGGCTACGAGCAGTACTTC.

This clone was detected only once. The V call is TRBV10-3, the J call TRBJ2-3; a weak D match, TRBD1 (6 bases). The CDR3 has 16 amino acids. From germline, CDR1 is ENHRY and CDR2 SYGVKD. Between the trimmed V and J ends, which lost 6 bases and 0 bases, there was a span of 16 bases. The CDR3 region has the DNA TGTGCCATCAGGCAAACACAGGGAATTAGCACAGATACGCAGTATTTT. Translation: CAIRQTQGISTDTQYF.

This clone was detected only once. CDR3 loop: CATSDRPSKIPGLAGPSYEQYF. The CDR3 DNA follows: TGTGCCACCAGTGATCGACCCAGTAAAATCCCGGGACTAGCGGGGCCCTCCTACGAGCAGTACTTC. This chain uses TRBV24-1 with TRBJ2-7; 13 bases are shared with TRBD2. V was pared by 3 bases and J by 0 bases, with 19 bases of the junction left unmatched. This CDR3 spans 22 amino acids. The germline gives CDR1 KGHDR, CDR2 SFDVKD.